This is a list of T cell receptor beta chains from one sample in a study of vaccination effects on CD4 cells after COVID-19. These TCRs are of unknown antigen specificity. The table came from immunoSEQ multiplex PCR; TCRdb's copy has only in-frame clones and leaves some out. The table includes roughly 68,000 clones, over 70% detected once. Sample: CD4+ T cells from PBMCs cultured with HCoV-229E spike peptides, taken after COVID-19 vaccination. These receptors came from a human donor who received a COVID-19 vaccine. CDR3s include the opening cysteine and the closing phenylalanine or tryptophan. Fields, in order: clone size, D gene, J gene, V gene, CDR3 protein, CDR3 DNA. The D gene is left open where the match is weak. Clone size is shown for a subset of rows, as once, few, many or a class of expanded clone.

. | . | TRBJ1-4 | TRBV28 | CASSPLDSGEKLFF | TGTGCCAGCAGTCCCCTAGACAGTGGTGAAAAACTGTTTTTT
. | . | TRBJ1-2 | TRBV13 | CASSLGDNYGYTF | TGTGCCAGCAGCTTAGGAGATAACTATGGCTACACCTTC
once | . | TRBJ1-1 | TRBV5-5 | CASSLGGMRDRDTEAFF | TGTGCCAGCAGCTTGGGAGGAATGAGGGATAGAGACACTGAAGCTTTCTTT
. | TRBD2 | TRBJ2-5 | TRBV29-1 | CSGGAYGLADGETQYF | TGCAGCGGGGGGGCGTATGGACTAGCGGATGGGGAGACCCAGTACTTC
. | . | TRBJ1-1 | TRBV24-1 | CATSDSGGLTEAFF | TGTGCCACCAGTGACTCGGGGGGCTTAACTGAAGCTTTCTTT
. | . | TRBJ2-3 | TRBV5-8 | CASPGTDPTDTQYF | TGTGCCAGCCCCGGGACGGATCCTACAGATACGCAGTATTTT
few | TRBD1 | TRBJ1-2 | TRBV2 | CASSPDRVGGYTF | TGTGCCAGCAGTCCCGACAGGGTCGGCGGCTACACCTTC
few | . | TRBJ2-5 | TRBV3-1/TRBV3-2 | CASSRWTAQETQYF | TGTGCCAGCAGCCGGTGGACAGCCCAAGAGACCCAGTACTTC
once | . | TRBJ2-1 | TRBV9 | CASSGGGSSYNEQFF | TGTGCCAGCAGCGGCGGGGGCAGCTCCTACAATGAGCAGTTCTTC
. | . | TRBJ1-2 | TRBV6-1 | CASSEGPGYGYTF | TGTGCCAGCAGTGAAGGTCCCGGATATGGCTACACCTTC
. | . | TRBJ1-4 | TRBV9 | CASSVGVGVAENNEKLFF | TGTGCCAGCAGCGTAGGGGTAGGGGTTGCAGAGAATAATGAAAAACTGTTTTTT
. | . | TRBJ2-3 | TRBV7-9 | CASSLNSIPDTQYF | TGTGCCAGCAGCTTGAACTCTATTCCAGATACGCAGTATTTT
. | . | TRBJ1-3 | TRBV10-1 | CATQGHSGNTIYF | TGCGCCACCCAGGGGCACTCTGGAAACACCATATATTTT
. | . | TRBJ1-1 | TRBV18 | CASSPPVWSNTEAFF | TGTGCCAGCTCACCACCCGTTTGGTCGAACACTGAAGCTTTCTTT